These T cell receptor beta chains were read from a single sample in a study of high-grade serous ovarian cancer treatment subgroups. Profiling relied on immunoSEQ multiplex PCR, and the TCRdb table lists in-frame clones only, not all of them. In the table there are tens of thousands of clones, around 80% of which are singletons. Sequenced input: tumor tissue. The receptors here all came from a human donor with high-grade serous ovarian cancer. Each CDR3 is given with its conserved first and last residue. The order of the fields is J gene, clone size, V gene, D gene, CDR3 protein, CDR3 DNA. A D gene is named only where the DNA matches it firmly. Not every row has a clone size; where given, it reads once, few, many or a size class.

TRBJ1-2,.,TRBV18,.,CASSPGGQEDYGYTF,TGTGCCAGCTCCCCCGGGGGGCAGGAGGACTATGGCTACACCTTC
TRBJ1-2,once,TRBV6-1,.,CASSEMQGGGYGYTF,TGTGCCAGCAGTGAAATGCAGGGAGGTGGCTATGGCTACACCTTC
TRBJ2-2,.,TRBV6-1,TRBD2,CASSGLAENTGELFF,TGTGCCAGCAGTGGCCTAGCGGAAAACACCGGGGAGCTGTTTTTT
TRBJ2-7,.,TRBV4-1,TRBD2,CASSQETSGSFYEQYF,TGCGCCAGCAGCCAGGAGACTAGCGGGAGCTTCTACGAGCAGTACTTC
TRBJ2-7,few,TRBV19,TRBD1,CASSIAGTGGYEQYF,TGTGCCAGTAGTATAGCCGGGACAGGGGGCTACGAGCAGTACTTC
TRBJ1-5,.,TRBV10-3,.,CAISVEGNQPQHF,TGTGCCATCAGTGTCGAGGGAAATCAGCCCCAGCATTTT
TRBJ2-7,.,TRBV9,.,CASSLTGSPYEQYF,TGTGCCAGCAGCCTCACAGGATCCCCCTACGAGCAGTACTTC
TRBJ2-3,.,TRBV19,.,CASQGATTDTQYF,TGTGCCAGTCAAGGGGCCACAACAGATACGCAGTATTTT
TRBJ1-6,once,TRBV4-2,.,CASSQGPLALHF,TGTGCCAGCAGCCAAGGTCCTTTGGCCCTCCACTTT
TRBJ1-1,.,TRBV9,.,CASSVKSGSSTEAFF,TGTGCCAGCAGCGTAAAATCGGGGAGCAGCACTGAAGCTTTCTTT
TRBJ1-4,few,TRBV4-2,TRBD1,CASSLDRGQEDEKLFF,TGTGCCAGCAGCCTGGACAGGGGGCAGGAGGATGAAAAACTGTTTTTT
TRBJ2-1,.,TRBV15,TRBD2,CATRSSGTSGRGEQFF,TGTGCCACCAGATCGTCAGGGACTAGCGGGAGGGGGGAGCAGTTCTTC
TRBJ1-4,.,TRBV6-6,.,CASQPTTNEKLFF,TGTGCCAGTCAGCCAACAACTAATGAAAAACTGTTTTTT
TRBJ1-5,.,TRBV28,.,CASSLQGFNQPQHF,TGTGCCAGCAGTTTACAGGGCTTCAATCAGCCCCAGCATTTT
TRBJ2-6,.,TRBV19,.,CASRSFGANVLTF,TGTGCCAGTAGGTCCTTTGGGGCCAACGTCCTGACTTTC
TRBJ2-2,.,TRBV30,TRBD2,CAWSGLAAGELFF,TGTGCCTGGAGCGGACTAGCGGCGGGGGAGCTGTTTTTT
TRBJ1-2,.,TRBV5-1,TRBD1,CASSFEGQGPYGYTF,TGCGCCAGCAGCTTTGAGGGACAGGGACCTTATGGCTACACCTTC
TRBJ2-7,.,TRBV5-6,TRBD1,CASSWTGSYEQYF,TGTGCCAGCAGCTGGACAGGGTCCTACGAGCAGTACTTC
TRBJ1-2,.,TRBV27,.,CASSFRRGAGYTF,TGTGCCAGCAGTTTTCGTAGGGGTGCCGGCTACACCTTC
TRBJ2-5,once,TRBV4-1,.,CASSQVGGQQETQYF,TGCGCCAGCAGCCAAGTGGGGGGACAGCAAGAGACCCAGTACTTC
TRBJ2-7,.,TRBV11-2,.,CASSLDGYEQYF,TGTGCCAGCAGCTTAGATGGCTACGAGCAGTACTTC
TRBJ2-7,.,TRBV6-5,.,CASAADAGLFYEQYF,TGTGCCAGCGCCGCTGATGCGGGACTCTTCTACGAGCAGTACTTC
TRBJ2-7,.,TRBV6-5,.,CASSYSNHYEQYF,TGTGCCAGCAGTTACTCGAACCACTACGAGCAGTACTTC
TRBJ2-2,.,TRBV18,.,CASSPQDLTGELFF,TGTGCCAGCTCACCACAGGATTTGACCGGGGAGCTGTTTTTT
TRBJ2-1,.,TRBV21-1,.,CASSKSGPYNEQFF,TGTGCCAGCAGCAAAAGCGGTCCCTACAATGAGCAGTTCTTC
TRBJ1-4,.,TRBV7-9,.,CASSSNRDSEDEKLFF,TGTGCCAGCAGCTCCAACAGGGACTCAGAGGATGAAAAACTGTTTTTT
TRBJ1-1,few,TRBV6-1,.,CASSEIQGLNTEAFF,TGTGCCAGCAGTGAAATTCAGGGATTGAACACTGAAGCTTTCTTT
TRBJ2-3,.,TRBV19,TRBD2,CASSIPQRLANSTDTQYF,TGTGCCAGTAGTATTCCCCAGCGACTAGCCAATAGCACAGATACGCAGTATTTT
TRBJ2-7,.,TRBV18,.,CASSPDSASYEQYF,TGTGCCAGCTCACCGGATAGCGCGTCCTACGAGCAGTACTTC
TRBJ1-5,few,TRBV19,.,CATLDRWDQPQHF,TGTGCCACCTTAGACCGGTGGGATCAGCCCCAGCATTTT
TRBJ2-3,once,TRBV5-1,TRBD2,CASSRGLAGGLGTDTQYF,TGCGCCAGCAGCCGCGGACTAGCGGGAGGGCTAGGCACAGATACGCAGTATTTT
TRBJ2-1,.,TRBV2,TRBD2,CASSEGTSYYNEQFF,TGTGCCAGCAGTGAAGGGACTAGCTACTACAATGAGCAGTTCTTC
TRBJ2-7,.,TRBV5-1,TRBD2,CASSASGTSGLEQYF,TGCGCCAGCAGCGCGTCCGGGACTAGCGGGCTCGAGCAGTACTTC
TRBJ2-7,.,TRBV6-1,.,CASRRQGVGNEQYF,TGTGCCAGCAGGAGGCAGGGTGTAGGAAACGAGCAGTACTTC
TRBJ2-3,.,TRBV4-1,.,CASSQDGGGSRTDTQYF,TGCGCCAGCAGCCAAGATGGAGGGGGGTCTCGCACAGATACGCAGTATTTT
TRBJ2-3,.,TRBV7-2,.,CASSLGQGWGDTQYF,TGTGCCAGCAGCTTAGGCCAGGGGTGGGGAGATACGCAGTATTTT
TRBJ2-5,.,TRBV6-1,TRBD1,CASRDRAKTETQYF,TGTGCCAGCAGGGACAGGGCGAAGACGGAGACCCAGTACTTC
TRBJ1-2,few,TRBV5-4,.,CASSLGQEYGYTF,TGTGCCAGCAGCTTAGGCCAGGAATATGGCTACACCTTC
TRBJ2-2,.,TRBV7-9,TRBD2,CASSLARSLAGVNGELFF,TGTGCCAGCAGCTTAGCCCGGAGTCTAGCGGGAGTTAACGGGGAGCTGTTTTTT
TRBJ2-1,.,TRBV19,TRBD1,CASSAQTGGFKFF,TGTGCCAGTAGTGCACAAACAGGGGGATTCAAGTTCTTC
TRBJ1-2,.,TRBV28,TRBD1,CASMVGTGVGYTF,TGTGCCAGCATGGTCGGGACAGGGGTTGGCTACACCTTC
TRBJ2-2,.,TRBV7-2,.,CASSRGGRQGNGELFF,TGTGCCAGCAGCCGTGGCGGCAGGCAGGGAAACGGGGAGCTGTTTTTT
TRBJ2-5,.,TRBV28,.,CAINTPLGRGLGESQETQYF,TGTGCCATTAACACCCCACTCGGACGGGGGCTGGGCGAATCCCAAGAGACCCAGTACTTC
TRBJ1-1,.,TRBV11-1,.,CASSLGGTAFF,TGTGCCAGCAGCTTGGGGGGAACAGCTTTCTTT
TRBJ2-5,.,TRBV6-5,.,CASSTTEETQYF,TGTGCCAGCAGCACAACAGAAGAGACCCAGTACTTC
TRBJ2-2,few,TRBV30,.,CAWSATPDTKTGELFF,TGTGCCTGGAGTGCCACACCGGACACCAAAACCGGGGAGCTGTTTTTT
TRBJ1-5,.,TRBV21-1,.,CANETGIRQPQHF,TGTGCCAACGAGACAGGGATTCGGCAGCCCCAGCATTTT
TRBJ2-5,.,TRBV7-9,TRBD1,CASSLGTAKETQYF,TGTGCCAGCAGCCTAGGGACAGCTAAAGAGACCCAGTACTTC
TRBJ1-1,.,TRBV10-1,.,CASSTSGLPEAFF,TGCGCCAGCAGTACATCAGGGTTGCCTGAAGCTTTCTTT
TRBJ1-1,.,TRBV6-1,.,CASRRPVGDTEAFF,TGTGCCAGCAGAAGACCCGTGGGGGACACTGAAGCTTTCTTT
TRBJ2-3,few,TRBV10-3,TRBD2,CAISDSGTSLTDTQYF,TGTGCCATCAGTGATTCGGGGACTAGCCTGACAGATACGCAGTATTTT
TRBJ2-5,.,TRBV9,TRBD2,CASAPAGYDRETQYF,TGTGCCAGCGCCCCAGCGGGATATGATCGGGAGACCCAGTACTTC
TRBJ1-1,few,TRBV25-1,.,CASIRGAEAFF,TGTGCCAGCATCAGGGGCGCTGAAGCTTTCTTT
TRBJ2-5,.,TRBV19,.,CASSPYLDTQETQYF,TGTGCCAGTAGTCCCTATCTGGACACCCAAGAGACCCAGTACTTC
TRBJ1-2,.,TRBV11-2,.,CASSRERGGGYGYTF,TGTGCCAGCAGTCGCGAGCGGGGGGGCGGCTATGGCTACACCTTC
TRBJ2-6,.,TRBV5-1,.,CASSSPGAGANVLTF,TGCGCCAGCAGCTCACCAGGGGCCGGGGCCAACGTCCTGACTTTC
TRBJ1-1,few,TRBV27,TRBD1,CASSKIQGARTEAFF,TGTGCCAGCAGTAAAATACAGGGGGCGCGGACTGAAGCTTTCTTT